Presented here are 30 T cell receptor beta chains from one specimen sequenced in a study of shared clonotypes between healthy human individuals. Generated by immunoSEQ multiplex PCR, the TCRdb table keeps only in-frame clones and is missing some. Of roughly 2 million clones in the sample, 85% to 95% were seen once. Source material: naive CD4+ T cells sorted from blood. The subset: CD45RA+ positively selected. Every receptor here comes from a man younger than 35 in good health.

Here the CDR3 DNA reads TGCGCCAGCAGTGAGACAGGGACAGAAGCTTTCTTT. Amino acid sequence: CASSETGTEAFF. This chain links TRBV10-2 with TRBJ1-1; the D gene is possibly TRBD1 (6 bases). Germline V gene lookup returns CDR1 WSHSY and CDR2 SAAADI. V was clipped by 2 bases and J by 8 bases, with 9 bases between them. The CDR3 is made up of 12 amino acids.

This rearrangement joins TRBV30 to TRBJ2-3; D may correspond to TRBD1 or TRBD2 (5 bases each). CDR1 is GTSNPN and CDR2 is SVGIG in the germline V gene (reference sequence). Trimming cost V 4 bases and J 4 bases, with 9 bases left between them. There are 12 residues in the CDR3. For the CDR3, the DNA is TGTGCCTGGACTGAGGGGCCAGATACGCAGTATTTT. Amino acid sequence: CAWTEGPDTQYF.

This clone has a single count. The chain links TRBV6-1 to TRBJ2-2, with a tentative D call TRBD1 (6 bases). The CDR3 has 15 residues. In germline, CDR1 is MNHNS, CDR2 SASEGT. The germline V and J ends were trimmed by 6 bases and 1 base, with 12 bases remaining between them. CDR3 nucleotides: TGTGCCAGCAGAGACAGGTCGAGGAACACCGGGGAGCTGTTTTTT. Its translation: CASRDRSRNTGELFF.

Regarding this clone: This specimen includes other DNA sequences encoding the same CDR3. The chain has TRBV5-1 and TRBJ2-5, with D perhaps given as TRBD1 or TRBD2 (5 bases each). Germline CDR1 SGHRS, CDR2 YFSETQ. The CDR3 runs to 12 residues. V was trimmed by 4 bases and J by 5 bases, leaving 9 bases between them. CDR3 sequence: CASSRDRETQYF. As DNA, the CDR3 is TGCGCCAGCAGCAGGGACCGGGAGACCCAGTACTTC.

As to this clone: The junction does not match germline at one end; this may be a read error. The gene calls are TRBV7-7 and TRBJ2-5; D may correspond to TRBD1 or TRBD2 (6 bases each). CDR3 length equals 16 residues. Germline V CDR1 and CDR2: SSHAT, FNYEAQ (reference sequence). This CDR3 is CASSSSVTGAKETQYF. DNA for the CDR3: TGTGCTAGCAGCTCGTCAGTCACGGGGGCAAAGGAGACCCAGTACTTC.

J is TRBJ2-3 and V is TRBV5-4; D not certain. This CDR3 spans 15 amino acids. Germline CDR1 SGHNT, CDR2 YYREEE (reference sequence). V lost 5 bases and J lost 3, with 16 bases in between. CDR3 region: CASRATGEKTDTQYF. CDR3 nucleotide sequence: TGTGCCAGCAGAGCGACTGGGGAAAAAACAGATACGCAGTATTTT. Variable domain in full (rest from reference TRBV5-4 and TRBJ2-3): ETGVTQSPTHLIKTRGQQVTLRCSSQSGHNTVSWYQQALGQGPQFIFQYYREEENGRGNFPPRFSGLQFPNYSSELNVNALELDDSALYLCASRATGEKTDTQYFGPGTRLTVL.

The genes are TRBV9 and TRBJ1-4, with D hard to call. CDR1 and CDR2 (germline): SGDLS, YYNGEE. There are 15 residues in the CDR3. Trimming took off 0 bases at V and 7 bases at J, with 13 bases between the two ends. The CDR3 sequence is CASSVGVGLSEKLFF. The CDR3 DNA is TGTGCCAGCAGCGTAGGGGTAGGGTTGAGTGAAAAACTGTTTTTT.

The J gene is TRBJ1-1, the V gene TRBV11-2; D gene ambiguous. The length of the CDR3 is 15 residues. The ends were cut back, 1 base at V and 0 bases at J, with 9 bases in the middle. Germline assignment: CDR1 SGHAT and CDR2 FQNNGV. The CDR3 sequence is CASSLAPVVNTEAFF. Written as DNA, the CDR3 is TGTGCCAGCAGCTTAGCGCCTGTCGTGAACACTGAAGCTTTCTTT. The entire variable domain, with the rest obtained from reference TRBV11-2 and TRBJ1-1, is as follows: EAGVAQSPRYKIIEKRQSVAFWCNPISGHATLYWYQQILGQGPKLLIQFQNNGVVDDSQLPKDRFSAERLKGVDSTLKIQPAKLEDSAVYLCASSLAPVVNTEAFFGQGTRLTVV.

The rearrangement links TRBV18 to TRBJ1-1; D is unclear. Germline V gene sequence: CDR1 KGHSH, CDR2 LQKENI. CDR3 length: 14 residues. V was clipped by 0 bases and J by 0 bases, with 5 bases between them. The CDR3 spells CASSPPNLNTEAFF. CDR3 in DNA: TGTGCCAGCTCACCACCGAACTTGAACACTGAAGCTTTCTTT.

This chain links TRBV5-1 with TRBJ1-1, with TRBD1 matching 7 bases. Germline assignment: CDR1 SGHRS and CDR2 YFSETQ. With V trimmed by 0 bases and J by 5 bases, 10 bases remained unmatched. This CDR3 has 16 residues. The DNA of the CDR3 is TGCGCCAGCAGCTTGGAAGCGTTAGGGGGCCGGACTGAAGCTTTCTTT. Its translation is CASSLEALGGRTEAFF. Complete variable domain (other parts from reference TRBV5-1 and TRBJ1-1): KAGVTQTPRYLIKTRGQQVTLSCSPISGHRSVSWYQQTPGQGLQFLFEYFSETQRNKGNFPGRFSGRQFSNSRSEMNVSTLELGDSALYLCASSLEALGGRTEAFFGQGTRLTVV.

This sequence joins TRBV9 and TRBJ2-7; a weak D match, TRBD2 (6 bases). V shed 7 bases and J shed 0 bases, with 8 bases lying between them. The CDR3 consists of 12 residues. Germline V gene data show CDR1 as SGDLS and CDR2 as YYNGEE. The CDR3 spells CASASDSYEQYF. For the CDR3, the DNA is TGTGCCAGCGCTAGCGACTCCTACGAGCAGTACTTC.

The chain is built from TRBV11-3 and TRBJ2-7, with D tentatively TRBD2 (7 bases). This CDR3 contains 15 residues. Germline loops: CDR1 SGHNT, CDR2 YENEEA. V was trimmed by 5 bases and J by 2 bases, leaving 16 bases between them. In DNA, the CDR3 is TGTGCCAGCAGCCCTGGTGGGGAGGGGGCCTACGAGCAGTACTTC. Translating gives CASSPGGEGAYEQYF. Drawing the rest from reference TRBV11-3 and TRBJ2-7, the complete variable domain is EAGVVQSPRYKIIEKKQPVAFWCNPISGHNTLYWYLQNLGQGPELLIRYENEEAVDDSQLPKDRFSAERLKGVDSTLKIQPAELGDSAVYLCASSPGGEGAYEQYFGPGTRLTVT.

This clone was seen a single time. The chain employs TRBV13 and TRBJ2-3; D is possibly TRBD2 (5 bases). Trimming cost V 2 bases and J 3 bases, with 12 bases left between them. This CDR3 is 15 amino acids long. From germline, CDR1 is PRHDT and CDR2 FYEKMQ (reference sequence). The CDR3, as DNA: TGTGCCAGCAGCTTATTCGGGGTAGGGACAGATACGCAGTATTTT. Translation gives CASSLFGVGTDTQYF.

The rearrangement uses TRBV10-1 and TRBJ2-7, with 7 bases matching TRBD2. This CDR3 has 15 residues. CDR1 WNHNN and CDR2 SYGVQD come from the germline V gene (reference sequence). V lost 1 base, J lost 4 bases, and 7 bases stayed unmatched. CDR3 DNA: TGCGCCAGCAGTGAGTATGCGGGAGAGGGGTACGAGCAGTACTTC. Protein: CASSEYAGEGYEQYF.

As regards this clone: Other nucleotide sequences in the sample specify the same CDR3. J is TRBJ2-2 and V is TRBV9, with D hard to call. Trimming left V 2 bases short and J 4 bases short, with 9 bases between. This CDR3 is built from 14 residues. Germline CDR1 and CDR2: SGDLS and YYNGEE. The CDR3 DNA reads as TGTGCCAGCAGCGTGACTGGGGTCACCGGGGAGCTGTTTTTT. It yields the protein CASSVTGVTGELFF. Full variable domain (rest looked up from reference TRBV9 and TRBJ2-2): DSGVTQTPKHLITATGQRVTLRCSPRSGDLSVYWYQQSLDQGLQFLIQYYNGEERAKGNILERFSAQQFPDLHSELNLSSLELGDSALYFCASSVTGVTGELFFGEGSRLTVL.

This rearrangement joins TRBV28 to TRBJ2-7; maybe TRBD1 (5 bases). The ends were cut back, 2 bases at V and 1 base at J, with 12 bases in the middle. Germline V gene sequence: CDR1 MDHEN, CDR2 SYDVKM. The length of the CDR3 is 15 residues. The CDR3 here is CASSLGQGWSYEQYF. In nucleotides, the CDR3 is TGTGCCAGCAGTTTAGGGCAGGGATGGTCCTACGAGCAGTACTTC. Full variable domain (rest looked up from reference TRBV28 and TRBJ2-7): DVKVTQSSRYLVKRTGEKVFLECVQDMDHENMFWYRQDPGLGLRLIYFSYDVKMKEKGDIPEGYSVSREKKERFSLILESASTNQTSMYLCASSLGQGWSYEQYFGPGTRLTVT.

This clone was counted a single time. This chain uses TRBV11-2 with TRBJ2-6, with 7 bases fitting TRBD1. The CDR3 is 15 residues long. Germline V gene sequence: CDR1 SGHAT, CDR2 FQNNGV. Germline trimming cut 5 bases from V and 0 bases from J; bases unmatched to any gene: 1. The CDR3 spells CASSPGGSGANVLTF. CDR3 sequence (DNA): TGTGCCAGCAGCCCAGGGGGCTCTGGGGCCAACGTCCTGACTTTC.

The gene calls are TRBV5-5 and TRBJ2-7, with 11 bases that match TRBD2. Losses at the gene ends were 4 bases for V and 4 bases for J; bases not matched to a gene: 7. The CDR3 extends over 15 amino acids. Germline assignment: CDR1 SGHKS and CDR2 YYEKEE (reference sequence). The CDR3 loop is CASSPELAGGYEQYF. The DNA of the CDR3 is TGTGCCAGCAGCCCAGAGCTAGCGGGAGGTTACGAGCAGTACTTC.

The J gene is TRBJ1-6, the V gene TRBV10-3, with D uncertain. V gave up 4 bases and J gave up 9 bases, with 10 bases separating them. The length of the CDR3 is 13 residues. Looked up from germline, CDR1 is ENHRY and CDR2 is SYGVKD. The CDR3 here is CAISADPGSPLHF. The DNA of the CDR3 is TGTGCCATCAGTGCGGACCCGGGTTCACCCCTCCACTTT.

To note about this clone: Within the sample, other DNA sequences also encode this same CDR3. V gene TRBV5-1 combines with J gene TRBJ2-1; D might be TRBD2 (5 bases). Germline values: CDR1 SGHRS, CDR2 YFSETQ. The germline V and J ends were trimmed by 4 bases and 2 bases, with 13 bases remaining between them. The CDR3 is 15 residues long. The CDR3 region has the DNA TGCGCCAGCAGCCTAACTAGTTCTCCCTACAATGAGCAGTTCTTC. This gives the protein CASSLTSSPYNEQFF.

The chain links TRBV7-9 to TRBJ1-4; D is undetermined. V dropped 0 bases and J dropped 2 bases, with 13 bases sitting between them. CDR1 and CDR2 (germline): SEHNR, FQNEAQ (reference sequence). The CDR3 loop spans 17 amino acids. The CDR3 spells CASSLAMWASTNEKLFF. The CDR3 DNA sequence: TGTGCCAGCAGCTTAGCTATGTGGGCATCGACTAATGAAAAACTGTTTTTT.

The V call is TRBV10-3, the J call TRBJ2-7; TRBD2 matches at 7 bases. CDR1 is ENHRY, CDR2 SYGVKD, per germline. This CDR3 comprises 13 residues. The ends lost 8 bases at V and 5 bases at J; junction bases unmatched: 9. CDR3 sequence: CAIRASGNHEQYF. The CDR3 DNA follows: TGTGCCATCCGGGCCAGCGGGAACCACGAGCAGTACTTC.

This clone has more than one count but fewer than ten. This chain uses TRBV10-1 with TRBJ2-7; D is unresolved. Trimming took off 3 bases at V and 8 bases at J, with 8 bases between the two ends. CDR3 length: 11 residues. CDR1 and CDR2 from the germline V gene are WNHNN and SYGVQD (reference sequence). The CDR3 spells CASSDERKQYF. The DNA for the CDR3 is TGCGCCAGCAGTGATGAGCGTAAGCAGTACTTC.

This chain links TRBV7-2 with TRBJ2-7; D is unclear. Germline-derived CDR1 and CDR2 are SGHTA and FQGNSA. V lost 5 bases, J lost 1 base, and 15 bases lay in between. There are 15 residues in the CDR3. The CDR3 coding sequence is TGTGCCAGCAGCCAGCATGGGGTTAGTTCCTACGAGCAGTACTTC. Translated: CASSQHGVSSYEQYF.

The V and J genes are TRBV7-2 and TRBJ2-3; 11 bases fit TRBD2. The ends lost 2 bases at V and 2 bases at J; junction bases unmatched: 6. The CDR3 covers 17 residues. CDR1 is SGHTA and CDR2 is FQGNSA in the germline V gene. CDR3 residues: CASSLRASGRPTDTQYF. CDR3 coding DNA: TGTGCCAGCAGCTTAAGAGCTAGCGGGAGGCCCACAGATACGCAGTATTTT.

The chain links TRBV6-1 to TRBJ2-7, with D possibly being TRBD1 (6 bases). Per germline, CDR1 MNHNS and CDR2 SASEGT. Trimming took off 6 bases at V and 2 bases at J, with 17 bases between the two ends. The CDR3 has 15 amino acids. CDR3 protein: CASRPASPGAYEQYF. CDR3 nucleotide sequence: TGTGCCAGCAGACCGGCTAGCCCAGGGGCCTACGAGCAGTACTTC.

The chain carries TRBV9 and TRBJ2-5, with 9 bases that match TRBD1. The CDR3 consists of 16 residues. V lost 1 base, J lost 2 bases, and 6 bases stayed unmatched. The germline V gene has CDR1 SGDLS and CDR2 YYNGEE. The CDR3 here is CASSVMTGGRQETQYF. In DNA form, the CDR3 reads TGTGCCAGCAGCGTAATGACAGGGGGAAGACAAGAGACCCAGTACTTC.

The chain joins TRBV7-2 to TRBJ2-3; the D gene is possibly TRBD1 (5 bases). From germline, CDR1 is SGHTA and CDR2 FQGNSA. V was shortened by 5 bases and J by 1 base, with 22 bases between the two germline ends. CDR3 length: 18 residues. Here the CDR3 reads CASSQGAGLRIGTDTQYF. CDR3 coding DNA: TGTGCCAGCAGCCAAGGGGCAGGGCTGCGCATTGGCACAGATACGCAGTATTTT.

The chain couples TRBV28 to TRBJ2-5; possibly TRBD1 for D (6 bases). The CDR3 consists of 13 residues. CDR1 is MDHEN and CDR2 is SYDVKM in the germline V gene. Trimming cost V 3 bases and J 5 bases, with 10 bases left between them. CDR3 amino acids: CASSFRGRETQYF. The CDR3 region has the DNA TGTGCCAGCAGTTTCAGGGGCAGGGAGACCCAGTACTTC.

The rearrangement links TRBV6-4 to TRBJ2-1; 10 bases are shared with TRBD2. Trimming cost V 2 bases and J 7 bases; bases outside gene matches: 11. Germline CDR1 and CDR2: MRHNA and SNTAGT. This CDR3 spans 17 amino acids. Written as DNA, the CDR3 is TGTGCCAGCAGTGACGAGGCGGAGCGGGGGGGCCAGAATGAGCAGTTCTTC. Its translation is CASSDEAERGGQNEQFF.